These T cell receptor beta chains were read from a single sample in a study of shared clonotypes between healthy human individuals. Generated by immunoSEQ multiplex PCR, the TCRdb table keeps only in-frame clones and is missing some. This sample has just over 2,000,000 clones, with less than 95% found just once. The sequenced sample consisted of naive CD8+ T cells sorted from blood. Every receptor here comes from a man between 18 and 35 years old in good health. Each CDR3 is given with its conserved first and last residue. Fields, in order: CDR3 protein, CDR3 DNA, clone size, CDR3 length, V gene, J gene, D gene. A D gene is named only where the DNA matches it firmly. The listing skips clone size in some rows; elsewhere it reads once, few, many or a size class.

cdr3_aa: CASSPTSTGNYGYTF; cdr3_nt: TGTGCCAGCAGTCCAACATCGACAGGGAACTATGGCTACACCTTC; clone_size: -; cdr3_length: 15; v_call: TRBV27; j_call: TRBJ1-2; d_call: TRBD1
cdr3_aa: CAISVPSTDTQYF; cdr3_nt: TGTGCCATCAGTGTACCCAGCACAGATACGCAGTATTTT; clone_size: once; cdr3_length: 13; v_call: TRBV10-3; j_call: TRBJ2-3; d_call: -
cdr3_aa: CASSLEGWLAGQGFEKLFF; cdr3_nt: TGTGCCAGCAGCTTGGAAGGGTGGCTCGCGGGACAGGGCTTTGAAAAACTGTTTTTT; clone_size: -; cdr3_length: 19; v_call: TRBV5-6; j_call: TRBJ1-4; d_call: TRBD1
cdr3_aa: CASSVSGHPNNEQFF; cdr3_nt: TGTGCCAGCAGTGTATCTGGACACCCAAACAATGAGCAGTTCTTC; clone_size: -; cdr3_length: 15; v_call: TRBV11-2; j_call: TRBJ2-1; d_call: -
cdr3_aa: CASSIFWGRGEQYF; cdr3_nt: TGTGCCAGTAGTATATTTTGGGGTCGGGGCGAGCAGTACTTC; clone_size: -; cdr3_length: 14; v_call: TRBV19; j_call: TRBJ2-7; d_call: -
cdr3_aa: CASSFSGDSYEQYF; cdr3_nt: TGTGCCAGCAGCTTTAGTGGGGACTCCTACGAGCAGTACTTC; clone_size: -; cdr3_length: 14; v_call: TRBV11-2; j_call: TRBJ2-7; d_call: -
cdr3_aa: CASSVDSRGGETQYF; cdr3_nt: TGTGCCAGCAGCGTAGATAGTAGGGGGGGAGAGACCCAGTACTTC; clone_size: -; cdr3_length: 15; v_call: TRBV9; j_call: TRBJ2-5; d_call: -
cdr3_aa: CASSLDGTEAFF; cdr3_nt: TGTGCCAGCAGCTTAGACGGCACTGAAGCTTTCTTT; clone_size: -; cdr3_length: 12; v_call: TRBV11-3; j_call: TRBJ1-1; d_call: -
cdr3_aa: CASSLATGGATYNSPLHF; cdr3_nt: TGTGCCAGCAGTTTGGCGACAGGGGGCGCGACCTATAATTCACCCCTCCACTTT; clone_size: -; cdr3_length: 18; v_call: TRBV28; j_call: TRBJ1-6; d_call: TRBD1
cdr3_aa: CASSSGETGEYGYTF; cdr3_nt: TGTGCCAGCAGCTCCGGTGAGACAGGGGAGTATGGCTACACCTTC; clone_size: once; cdr3_length: 15; v_call: TRBV7-9; j_call: TRBJ1-2; d_call: TRBD1
cdr3_aa: CASSFNREGGTEAFF; cdr3_nt: TGTGCCAGCAGCTTTAACAGGGAAGGGGGCACTGAAGCTTTCTTT; clone_size: -; cdr3_length: 15; v_call: TRBV7-9; j_call: TRBJ1-1; d_call: -
cdr3_aa: CASGIRNQPQHF; cdr3_nt: TGTGCCAGCGGTATCCGCAATCAGCCCCAGCATTTT; clone_size: -; cdr3_length: 12; v_call: TRBV27; j_call: TRBJ1-5; d_call: -
cdr3_aa: CSVAKQGEAFF; cdr3_nt: TGCAGCGTCGCAAAACAGGGGGAAGCTTTCTTT; clone_size: once; cdr3_length: 11; v_call: TRBV29-1; j_call: TRBJ1-1; d_call: TRBD1
cdr3_aa: CASSLYREILNSPLHF; cdr3_nt: TGTGCCAGCAGTTTATATCGGGAGATCCTTAATTCACCCCTCCACTTT; clone_size: -; cdr3_length: 16; v_call: TRBV28; j_call: TRBJ1-6; d_call: -
cdr3_aa: CASSVTGATEAFF; cdr3_nt: TGTGCCAGCAGTGTGACAGGGGCCACTGAAGCTTTCTTT; clone_size: -; cdr3_length: 13; v_call: TRBV6-5; j_call: TRBJ1-1; d_call: TRBD1
cdr3_aa: CASSVLGGPQETQYF; cdr3_nt: TGCGCCAGCAGCGTATTGGGGGGGCCTCAAGAGACCCAGTACTTC; clone_size: -; cdr3_length: 15; v_call: TRBV5-1; j_call: TRBJ2-5; d_call: -
cdr3_aa: CASRTGTVIAGGKDTQYF; cdr3_nt: TGTGCCAGCAGGACCGGGACAGTCATAGCGGGGGGCAAGGATACGCAGTATTTT; clone_size: -; cdr3_length: 18; v_call: TRBV2; j_call: TRBJ2-3; d_call: TRBD2
cdr3_aa: CASGLPRDSSYNEQFF; cdr3_nt: TGTGCTAGTGGTTTGCCACGGGACAGCTCCTACAATGAGCAGTTCTTC; clone_size: -; cdr3_length: 16; v_call: TRBV12-5; j_call: TRBJ2-1; d_call: TRBD1
cdr3_aa: CASSPRRGQGETQYF; cdr3_nt: TGTGCTAGCAGCCCCCGTAGGGGGCAGGGGGAGACCCAGTACTTC; clone_size: -; cdr3_length: 15; v_call: TRBV7-7; j_call: TRBJ2-5; d_call: TRBD1
cdr3_aa: CAWSVGTGWNEQFF; cdr3_nt: TGTGCCTGGAGTGTTGGAACAGGGTGGAATGAGCAGTTCTTC; clone_size: -; cdr3_length: 14; v_call: TRBV30; j_call: TRBJ2-1; d_call: -
cdr3_aa: CASSQERAGTYGYTF; cdr3_nt: TGTGCCAGCAGCCAAGAAAGGGCAGGGACCTATGGCTACACCTTC; clone_size: -; cdr3_length: 15; v_call: TRBV4-2; j_call: TRBJ1-2; d_call: -
cdr3_aa: CASSLPELGTEAFF; cdr3_nt: TGTGCCAGCAGCCTCCCCGAGTTAGGGACTGAAGCTTTCTTT; clone_size: -; cdr3_length: 14; v_call: TRBV5-4; j_call: TRBJ1-1; d_call: -
cdr3_aa: CASSSGPEETQYF; cdr3_nt: TGTGCCAGCAGCTCGGGACCAGAAGAGACCCAGTACTTC; clone_size: -; cdr3_length: 13; v_call: TRBV7-8; j_call: TRBJ2-5; d_call: -